This T cell receptor beta chain stems from a study of human T cells and chemical hapten exposure. As for the study in general: Sensitization involved placing 2% DPC onto a roughly 2 cm by roughly 2 cm region of upper inner arm skin. Regarding the study as a whole: Expanded TCRs produced significantly more large CDR3 similarity clusters than controls did.

Authors' methods: TCR counts had a median of about 94,000 per sample and spanned roughly 23,224 to 690,600. From the RACE reads, TCRdb called clonotypes with MiXCR, one entry per CDR3 protein. V and J calls and clone size were set by TCRdb, not the authors. The sample consists of approximately 320,000 distinct CDR3 sequences, around 5.5% of them appearing once. Regarding this clonotype: As yet, its antigen is unknown.

Documented time point: pre-sensitization, week 0. Treatment reported: therapeutic diphenylcyclopropenone sensitization with weekly scalp DPC. The CDR3 contains 16 residues. The ends lost 5 bases at V and 5 bases at J; junction bases unmatched: 11. Germline lookup yields CDR1 SGHAT and CDR2 FQNNGV. This clonotype was obtained from a woman in her late teens or twenties with alopecia areata. Some clones in this sample may be carry-over from other donors' samples. The rearrangement uses TRBV11-2 and TRBJ1-4, with 7 bases lining up with TRBD1. The starting material was whole blood, obtained in connection with sensitization to the hapten diphenylcyclopropenone (DPC). Here the CDR3 reads CASSPPIGTENEKLFF. In DNA, the CDR3 is TGTGCCAGCAGCCCACCGATAGGGACAGAAAATGAAAAACTGTTTTTT.